Here is one TCR beta chain with its context. This clonotype was counted once. Its antigen is not yet known. No base quality information exists; no much larger clone differs at one position. Evidence from one read is weak. This sample was included in a study of T cells in Graves' hyperthyroidism and ophthalmopathy (dated by TCRdb to about 2019). Study-wide context: Peripheral blood samples were taken at the time of initial diagnosis, prior to any treatment. Thyroid tissue and blood T-cell repertoires from several Graves' hyperthyroidism patients were also compared in the study. Following sampling, methimazole starting at 30 mg daily was given to hyperthyroidism patients, and high-dose intravenous methylprednisolone was given to ophthalmopathy patients. The roughly 100 discovery patients were randomly divided into training and test sets at a 7:3 ratio. Prospective prediction of ophthalmopathy was tested in an independent validation cohort of 18 to 20 hyperthyroidism patients and some 17 patients who later progressed to ophthalmopathy. According to the paper, TCR Vbeta CDR3 sequencing was carried out on about 140 peripheral blood samples, which came from some 41 ophthalmopathy, roughly 75 hyperthyroidism and about 17 progressor patients. To identify distinguishing TCR V-J signatures, a discovery cohort of around 100 patients was used, comprising 43 with Graves' ophthalmopathy and roughly 60 with stable Graves' hyperthyroidism.

The TCR beta CDR3 regions were amplified from RNA transcripts. A first-round RT-PCR of the TCR CDR3 used the HTBI primer set with the Qiagen OneStep RT-PCR kit. Libraries were constructed in a second round of multiplex PCR, after which size selection and purification were performed. Paired-end sequencing of the libraries was performed with 100 bp reads on an Illumina HiSeq2000. Per the original workflow: SOAPnuke was used to process the raw data, with reads discarded if the reads contained adapters or uncalled bases, had a mean Phred below 15, or lacked an exact constant-primer or identifier match. High-quality paired reads were merged using COPE v1.2.5, and each unique nucleotide sequence was defined as a clonotype. MiTCR v1.1 was used to align clonotypes to the IMGT TRBV, TRBD and TRBJ reference segments. The analysis was restricted to V-J combinations with a frequency above 0.0001, which together covered 99% to 99.2% of the repertoires. The TCS score was defined as the ratio of F50 (clonal expansion) to E x V (chaos), calculated using BLOSUM62-based TCRdist between CDR3 peptides within each V-J. Welch's t-statistics and random forest reduced around 510 V-J features to 13, which were used in a naive Bayes classifier (R e1071). In-frame beta chains were kept once TCRdb had trimmed the public reads at Q25 with fastp and called clones with MiXCR. Merged by CDR3 protein, the rows form single entries marked with the most common genes and DNA. The V and J calls here are based on TCRdb, not the publication. Across this sample there are 250,000 to 300,000 distinct CDR3 sequences, with about 19% seen only once. The ten largest make up roughly 39% of the sample.

The full study reports these points: No statistical method was used to set the sample size in advance, and investigators knew the group allocation. A 13 V-J signature model separated ophthalmopathy from stable hyperthyroidism, with about 90% sensitivity and about 81% specificity in cross-validation and 80%/75% in testing. Most expanded thyroid clonotypes (frequency above 0.001) were also found in blood, which suggests that blood repertoires may mirror thyroid immune responses. In validation, progression to ophthalmopathy was predicted by the model with almost 71% sensitivity and 72% to 85% specificity, a median of 6.5 months before onset.

Moderately to severely active disease, a Clinical Activity Score of at least 3, a NOSPECS grade of at least 4, and a duration under 3 months were present in ophthalmopathy patients. Patients with uncontrolled infections, other autoimmune diseases, pregnancy or lactation were excluded. Diagnoses relied on clinical symptoms, serum thyroxine and TRAb, thyroid ultrasound and orbital computed tomography. Ficoll-Paque density gradient centrifugation was used to isolate PBMCs from around 10 ml of fresh peripheral blood. Total RNA was extracted using Trizol reagent, and RNA quality was assessed on an Agilent 2100 Bioanalyzer. V was cut back by 3 bases and J by 0 bases, leaving a gap of 15 bases between them. The germline V gene (reference sequence) supplies CDR1 GTSNPN and CDR2 SVGIG. Its CDR3 holds 16 amino acids, cysteine through phenylalanine. CDR3 DNA is the only sequence kept; it has 48 bases, read in frame from the first base.

This sequence uses TRBV30 and TRBJ1-3, with TRBD1 perhaps the D gene, on 6 matching bases. Material for sequencing was blood. This TCR was sampled from a man in his fifties or sixties with Graves' ophthalmopathy. The CDR3 has the sequence CAWSPGTQRSGNTIYF. The bases read TGTGCCTGGAGCCCCGGGACACAACGCTCTGGAAACACCATATATTTT. The full variable domain, completed from the reference TRBV30 and TRBJ1-3 proteins outside the CDR3, reads SQTIHQWPATLVQPVGSPLSLECTVEGTSNPNLYWYRQAAGRGLQLLFYSVGIGQISSEVPQNLSASRPQDRQFILSSKKLLLSDSGFYLCAWSPGTQRSGNTIYFGEGSWLTVV.